This T cell receptor beta chain was retrieved from a study of cytomegalovirus exposure and HLA in healthy donors. Overall study context: The same platform was used for the 120 or so validation repertoires as for the 600 to 700 first-cohort repertoires, as reported in a later analysis. The study, taken as a whole, reports: Cytomegalovirus association was listed for 164 TCR beta chains. Rarity held for most TCR sequences, but there were some public TCRs that occurred in many donors.

This CDR3 contains 16 residues. V shed 3 bases and J 4 bases; nucleotides not matched to a gene: 6. CDR1 and CDR2 from the germline V gene are KGHSH and LQKENI. Repertoires were generated with immunoSEQ multiplex PCR, while TCRdb's copy carries only in-frame clones and drops some. The profile shows around 200,000 clones, approximately 86% of them singletons. For this clone: The antigen remains undetermined.

This receptor was taken from a woman in her late teens or twenties in good health and CMV-seronegative. The chain recombines TRBV18 with TRBJ1-4; 9 bases match TRBD1. Material for sequencing was PBMCs. Here the CDR3 DNA reads TGTGCCAGCTCACCCCGGGACAGGGCCTTTAATGAAAAACTGTTTTTT. This sequence encodes CASSPRDRAFNEKLFF. The full variable domain, its missing parts supplied by reference TRBV18 and TRBJ1-4, is NAGVMQNPRHLVRRRGQEARLRCSPMKGHSHVYWYRQLPEEGLKFMVYLQKENIIDESGMPKERFSAEFPKEGPSILRIQQVVRGDSAAYFCASSPRDRAFNEKLFFGSGTQLSVL.